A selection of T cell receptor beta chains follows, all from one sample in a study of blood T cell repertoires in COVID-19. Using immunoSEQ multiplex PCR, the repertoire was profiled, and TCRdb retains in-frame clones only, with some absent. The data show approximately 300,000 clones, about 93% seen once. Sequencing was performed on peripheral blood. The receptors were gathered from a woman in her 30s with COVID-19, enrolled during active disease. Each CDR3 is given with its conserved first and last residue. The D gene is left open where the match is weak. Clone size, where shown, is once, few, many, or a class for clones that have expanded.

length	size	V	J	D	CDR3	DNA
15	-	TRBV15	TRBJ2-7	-	CATSRGEGGFYEQYF	TGTGCCACCAGCAGAGGTGAGGGTGGATTCTACGAGCAGTACTTC
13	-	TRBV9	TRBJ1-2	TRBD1	CASSGQGAYGYTF	TGTGCCAGCAGCGGACAGGGGGCCTATGGCTACACCTTC
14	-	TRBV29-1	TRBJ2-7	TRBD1	CSVESGTALYEQYF	TGCAGCGTTGAGAGTGGGACAGCGCTCTACGAGCAGTACTTC
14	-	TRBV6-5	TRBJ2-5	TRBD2	CASSHLAGGETQYF	TGTGCCAGCAGTCACTTAGCGGGAGGGGAAACCCAGTACTTC
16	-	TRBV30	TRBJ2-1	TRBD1	CAWSTKQGKSMGEQFF	TGTGCCTGGAGCACGAAACAGGGGAAGAGTATGGGTGAGCAGTTCTTC
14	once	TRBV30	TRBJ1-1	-	CAWSVRGRDTEAFF	TGTGCCTGGAGTGTAAGGGGTCGGGACACTGAAGCTTTCTTT
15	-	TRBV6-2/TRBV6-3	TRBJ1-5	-	CASSYQGGINQPQHF	TGTGCCAGCAGTTACCAGGGCGGGATAAATCAGCCCCAGCATTTT
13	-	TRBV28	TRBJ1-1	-	CASRTAREAEAFF	TGTGCCAGCAGGACCGCCAGGGAAGCTGAAGCTTTCTTT
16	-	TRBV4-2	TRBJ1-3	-	CASSQEGSGSGNTIYF	TGTGCCAGCAGCCAAGAAGGCAGCGGCTCTGGAAACACCATATATTTT
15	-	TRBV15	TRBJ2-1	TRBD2	CATSTGGVADNEQFF	TGTGCCACCAGCACGGGGGGGGTGGCAGACAATGAGCAGTTCTTC
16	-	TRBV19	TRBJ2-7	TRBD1	CASSIEGTGVSYEQYF	TGTGCCAGTAGTATAGAGGGGACAGGAGTCTCCTACGAGCAGTACTTC
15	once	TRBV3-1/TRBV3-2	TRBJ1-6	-	CASSLTTGLNSPLHF	TGTGCCAGCAGCCTAACAACAGGGTTAAATTCACCCCTCCACTTT
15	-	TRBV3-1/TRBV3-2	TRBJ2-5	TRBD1	CASSNWDRVQETQYF	TGTGCCAGCAGCAATTGGGACAGGGTACAAGAGACCCAGTACTTC
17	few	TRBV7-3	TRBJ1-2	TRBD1	CASSLLLGTGTNYGYTF	TGTGCCAGCAGCTTACTTTTAGGGACAGGGACTAACTATGGCTACACCTTC
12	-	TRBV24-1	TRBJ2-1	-	CATSDFLARPFF	TGTGCCACCAGTGATTTTTTGGCTAGACCGTTCTTC
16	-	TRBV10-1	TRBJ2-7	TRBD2	CASSETRRGRNNEQYF	TGCGCCAGCAGTGAGACGCGGCGCGGGAGGAACAACGAGCAGTACTTC
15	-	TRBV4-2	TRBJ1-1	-	CASSHSLTANTEAFF	TGTGCCAGCAGCCACTCTTTGACAGCGAACACTGAAGCTTTCTTT
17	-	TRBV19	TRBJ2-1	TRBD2	CASSIDVLAGTTDEQFF	TGTGCCAGTAGTATAGATGTTCTAGCGGGGACTACGGATGAGCAGTTCTTC
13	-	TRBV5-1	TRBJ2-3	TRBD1	CASSLMGQKTQYF	TGCGCCAGCAGCTTGATGGGACAGAAGACGCAGTATTTT
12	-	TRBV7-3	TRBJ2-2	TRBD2	CASSPREGLLFF	TGTGCCAGCAGCCCCAGGGAGGGTTTGCTGTTTTTT
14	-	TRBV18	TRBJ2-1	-	CASSSPDPQGEQFF	TGTGCCAGCTCATCCCCAGATCCCCAGGGTGAGCAGTTCTTC
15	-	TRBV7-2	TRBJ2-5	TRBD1	CASSPQGQGGETQYF	TGTGCCAGCAGCCCCCAGGGACAGGGGGGGGAGACCCAGTACTTC
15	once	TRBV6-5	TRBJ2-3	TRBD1	CASSYWGQGPDTQYF	TGTGCCAGCAGTTACTGGGGACAGGGCCCAGATACGCAGTATTTT
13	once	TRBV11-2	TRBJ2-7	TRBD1	CASSNHRGREQYF	TGTGCCAGCAGCAATCACAGGGGGCGCGAGCAGTACTTC
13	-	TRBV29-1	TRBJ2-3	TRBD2	CSVRLAGTSLEYF	TGCAGCGTGAGACTAGCGGGGACCTCGTTGGAGTATTTT
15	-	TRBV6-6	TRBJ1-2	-	CASSTRTGTSYGYTF	TGTGCCAGCAGTACCCGGACCGGGACTTCCTATGGCTACACCTTC
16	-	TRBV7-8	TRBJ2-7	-	CASSFLRAEDTYEQYF	TGTGCCAGCAGCTTTCTCAGAGCGGAAGATACCTACGAGCAGTACTTC
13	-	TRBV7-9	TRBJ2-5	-	CASSRGYQETQYF	TGTGCCAGCAGCCGGGGGTACCAAGAGACCCAGTACTTC
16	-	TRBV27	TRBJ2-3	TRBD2	CASSSWTSGSGDTQYF	TGTGCCAGCAGTTCCTGGACTAGCGGGAGCGGAGATACGCAGTATTTT
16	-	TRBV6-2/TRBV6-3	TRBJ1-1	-	CASSYSPTLMNTEAFF	TGTGCCAGCAGTTACTCGCCAACTTTAATGAACACTGAAGCTTTCTTT
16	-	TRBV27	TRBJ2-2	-	CASSLYRQVNTGELFF	TGTGCCAGCAGTTTATACAGGCAGGTGAACACCGGGGAGCTGTTTTTT
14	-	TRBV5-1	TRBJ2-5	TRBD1	CASSRDREQETQYF	TGCGCCAGCAGCCGGGACAGGGAGCAAGAGACCCAGTACTTC
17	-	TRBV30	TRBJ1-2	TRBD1	CAWSVRGQAFREYGYTF	TGTGCCTGGAGTGTACGAGGACAGGCCTTTCGAGAATATGGCTACACCTTC
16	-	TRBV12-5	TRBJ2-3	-	CASGLGGAVDTDTQYF	TGTGCTAGTGGTTTAGGGGGGGCGGTAGACACAGATACGCAGTATTTT
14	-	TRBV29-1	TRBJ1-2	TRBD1	CSVADRIANYGYTF	TGCAGCGTTGCGGACAGGATAGCTAACTATGGCTACACCTTC
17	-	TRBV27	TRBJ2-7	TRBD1	CASSSGELTGFPYEQYF	TGTGCCAGCAGCTCAGGGGAACTGACAGGGTTTCCCTACGAGCAGTACTTC
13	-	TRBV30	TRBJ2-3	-	CAWRTGLTDTQYF	TGTGCCTGGAGGACAGGACTCACAGATACGCAGTATTTT
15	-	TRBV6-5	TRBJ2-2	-	CASSYGDSWTGELFF	TGTGCCAGCAGTTACGGGGACTCCTGGACCGGGGAGCTGTTTTTT
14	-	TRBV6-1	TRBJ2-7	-	CASSEIYRAYEQYF	TGTGCCAGCAGTGAAATTTACAGGGCCTACGAGCAGTACTTC
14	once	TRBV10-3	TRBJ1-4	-	CAISESGQPEKLFF	TGTGCCATCAGTGAGTCGGGGCAGCCTGAAAAACTGTTTTTT
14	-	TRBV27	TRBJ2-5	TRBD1	CASSFRDSQETQYF	TGTGCCAGCAGTTTTAGGGACAGCCAAGAGACCCAGTACTTC
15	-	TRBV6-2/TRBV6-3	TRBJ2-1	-	CASSYRDTQFSEQFF	TGTGCCAGCAGTTACCGCGACACCCAGTTTAGTGAGCAGTTCTTC
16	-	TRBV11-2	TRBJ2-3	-	CASSLVGGGYTDTQYF	TGTGCCAGCAGCTTAGTCGGGGGAGGCTACACAGATACGCAGTATTTT
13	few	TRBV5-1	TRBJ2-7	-	CASSLGQNYEQYF	TGCGCCAGCAGCTTGGGACAGAACTACGAGCAGTACTTC
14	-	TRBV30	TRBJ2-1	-	CAWSVLQERGEQFF	TGTGCCTGGAGTGTACTCCAGGAAAGGGGTGAGCAGTTCTTC
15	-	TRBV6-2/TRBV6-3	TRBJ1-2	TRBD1	CASSYWDSVNYGYTF	TGTGCCAGCAGTTACTGGGACAGCGTGAACTATGGCTACACCTTC
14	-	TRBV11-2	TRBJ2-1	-	CASSLETTRDEQFF	TGTGCCAGCAGCTTAGAAACGACTAGAGACGAGCAGTTCTTC
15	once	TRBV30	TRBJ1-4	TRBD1	CAWSAGTGSFEKLFF	TGTGCCTGGAGTGCAGGGACAGGGAGTTTTGAAAAACTGTTTTTT
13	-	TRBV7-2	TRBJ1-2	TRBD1	CASSMDRNYGYTF	TGTGCCAGCAGTATGGACAGGAACTATGGCTACACCTTC
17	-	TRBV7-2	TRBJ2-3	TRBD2	CASSLALLAGGTDTQYF	TGTGCCAGCAGCTTAGCGCTCCTAGCGGGAGGAACAGATACGCAGTATTTT
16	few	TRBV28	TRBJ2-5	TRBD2	CASSLGRDWGGETQYF	TGTGCCAGCAGTTTGGGCCGGGACTGGGGGGGAGAGACCCAGTACTTC
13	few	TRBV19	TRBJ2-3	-	CASRGLGADTQYF	TGTGCCAGTAGGGGGCTGGGCGCAGATACGCAGTATTTT
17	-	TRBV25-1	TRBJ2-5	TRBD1	CASSEWGVGQGYETQYF	TGTGCCAGCAGTGAATGGGGGGTGGGACAGGGTTACGAGACCCAGTACTTC
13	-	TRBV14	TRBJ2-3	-	CASSRPLTGTQYF	TGTGCCAGCAGCCGCCCGCTCACGGGTACGCAGTATTTT
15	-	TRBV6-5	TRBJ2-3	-	CASARLKGGTDTQYF	TGTGCCAGCGCGCGTCTCAAGGGGGGCACAGATACGCAGTATTTT
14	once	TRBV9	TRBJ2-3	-	CASTLEGDTDTQYF	TGTGCCAGCACCCTGGAGGGAGACACAGATACGCAGTATTTT
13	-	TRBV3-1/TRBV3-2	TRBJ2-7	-	CASSQVGSYEQYF	TGTGCCAGCAGCCAAGTTGGGAGCTACGAGCAGTACTTC
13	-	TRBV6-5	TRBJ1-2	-	CASRPRQNYGYTF	TGTGCCAGCAGACCGAGACAGAACTATGGCTACACCTTC
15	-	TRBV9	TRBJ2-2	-	CASSVATVSTGELFF	TGTGCCAGCAGCGTAGCGACAGTTTCCACCGGGGAGCTGTTTTTT